What follows is one T cell receptor beta chain and its context. Its antigen is as yet unknown. There are 14 residues in the CDR3. Per the germline V gene, CDR1 is SNHLY and CDR2 is FYNNEI. The V gene end was trimmed by 7 bases and the J gene end by 4 bases; junction bases not matched to a gene: 7. This specimen comes from a study of Tregs in tolerant kidney transplant recipients. Study at large: The nonmyeloablative bone marrow transplants came from related graft donors, with transient mixed chimerism. Points from the study as a whole: This study did not directly address biological reproducibility. Some patients' samples used different primers over time, so nucleotide sequences weren't comparable.

Unstimulated Tregs (CD4+CD25+CD127-) and CD4+CD25- non-Tregs were sorted from PBMCs. The repertoire was sequenced with immunoSEQ multiplex PCR; TCRdb's copy has only in-frame clones and lacks some. The sample lists approximately 98,000 clones, about 90% seen once, with 0.34% in the top ten. The TCR originated in a human donor who received a combined kidney and bone marrow transplant. The sample was CD4+ T cells from blood, taken before the transplant. This sequence joins TRBV2 and TRBJ1-2, with TRBD1 matching 9 bases. CDR3: CASKGTGTSYGYTF. Here the CDR3 DNA reads TGTGCCAGCAAGGGGACAGGGACCTCCTATGGCTACACCTTC.